The next 21 T cell receptor beta chains were all read from a single sample in a study of response to subunit inactivated influenza vaccine. From the RT-PCR reads, TCRdb called clonotypes with MiXCR, one entry per CDR3 protein. The profile shows a few hundred thousand distinct CDR3 sequences, around 15% of them singletons. This specimen consisted of PBMCs from blood, obtained 11 to 12 days after vaccination. These receptors were obtained from a man aged 50-60 years who received an inactivated influenza vaccine.

The V gene is TRBV20-1, the J gene TRBJ2-7; D uncertain. The germline V and J ends were trimmed by 6 bases and 3 bases, with 21 bases remaining between them. The length of the CDR3 is 15 residues. Germline CDR1 is DFQATT and CDR2 is SNEGSKA (reference sequence). This CDR3 reads CSANLHSLINYEQYF. In nucleotides, the CDR3 is TGCAGTGCAAACTTACACAGCCTGATAAACTACGAGCAGTACTTC.

The chain uses TRBV29-1 and TRBJ1-1; possibly TRBD1 for D (6 bases). Deletions cut 6 bases from V and 11 bases from J, with 22 bases between. The CDR3 spans 13 residues. CDR1 and CDR2 from the germline V gene are SQVTM and ANQGSEA. The chain's CDR3 is CSVHGTYPGDAFF. CDR3 in DNA: TGCAGCGTCCATGGGACATACCCAGGGGACGCTTTCTTT.

The chain employs TRBV6-1 and TRBJ2-1, with 7 bases identical to TRBD1. Germline V CDR1 and CDR2: MNHNS, SASEGT. Trimming removed 6 bases from V and 9 bases from J; junction bases left unmatched: 11. The CDR3 spans 14 residues. The CDR3 spells CASSRDSGFAEQFF. CDR3 nucleotides: TGTGCCAGCAGCCGGGACAGTGGTTTTGCTGAGCAGTTCTTC.

This clonotype was counted a single time. The chain recombines TRBV28 with TRBJ2-3; D call uncertain. Germline CDR1 and CDR2: MDHEN and SYDVKM. This CDR3 has 12 residues. V was cut by 8 bases and J by 4 bases, with 10 bases left in between. CDR3 sequence (DNA): TGTGCCAGCGTCGGGTTCCCAGATACGCAGTATTTT. The encoded protein is CASVGFPDTQYF. Supplemented by reference TRBV28 and TRBJ2-3, the full variable domain reads DVKVTQSSRYLVKRTGEKVFLECVQDMDHENMFWYRQDPGLGLRLIYFSYDVKMKEKGDIPEGYSVSREKKERFSLILESASTNQTSMYLCASVGFPDTQYFGPGTRLTVL.

J is TRBJ2-1 and V is TRBV5-1; TRBD2 matches at 8 bases. V shed 5 bases and J 7 bases; nucleotides not matched to a gene: 14. From germline, CDR1 is SGHRS and CDR2 YFSETQ. The CDR3 spans 16 residues. DNA for the CDR3: TGCGCCAGCAGTCCTCCCCTACTAGCGGAGTGGAATGAGCAGTTCTTC. It codes for CASSPPLLAEWNEQFF.

The V gene is TRBV6-5, the J gene TRBJ2-7; 7 bases match TRBD2. Trimming cost V 4 bases and J 2 bases; bases outside gene matches: 5. CDR1 and CDR2 (germline): MNHEY, SVGAGI. The CDR3 consists of 14 residues. Written as DNA, the CDR3 is TGTGCCAGCAGTTTTGCGGGAGTGACCTACGAGCAGTACTTC. Amino acid sequence: CASSFAGVTYEQYF.

The genes are TRBV18 and TRBJ1-1, with D perhaps TRBD1 (5 bases). The CDR3 runs to 15 residues. Trimming took off 5 bases at V and 5 bases at J, with 18 bases between the two ends. Germline V gene data show CDR1 as KGHSH and CDR2 as LQKENI. DNA for the CDR3: TGTGCCAGCTCATCAACTCAAGCCGGGGGGACTGAAGCTTTCTTT. Its protein is CASSSTQAGGTEAFF.

This clonotype was observed a few times. The genes are TRBV28 and TRBJ2-5, with D perhaps assigned TRBD1 or TRBD2 (5 bases each). The CDR3 runs 17 residues. V was shortened by 6 bases and J by 2 bases, with 22 bases between the two germline ends. Germline V gene lookup returns CDR1 MDHEN and CDR2 SYDVKM. Here the CDR3 DNA reads TGTGCCAGCAGCCCCCCGGCCTGGGACCCAAGACAAGAGACCCAGTACTTC. As protein: CASSPPAWDPRQETQYF.

This clonotype was counted at least ten times. The genes are TRBV30 and TRBJ1-5; maybe TRBD1 (5 bases). V was trimmed by 1 base and J by 1 base, leaving 8 bases between them. Germline V gene sequence: CDR1 GTSNPN, CDR2 SVGIG (reference sequence). There are 14 residues in the CDR3. For the CDR3, the DNA is TGTGCCTGGAGTGAAGGGACCAGCAATCAGCCCCAGCATTTT. It encodes CAWSEGTSNQPQHF.

V gene TRBV5-1 combines with J gene TRBJ2-2; D is unclear. V lost 4 bases and J 6 bases, leaving 10 bases between the germline ends. This CDR3 contains 13 residues. The germline V gene encodes CDR1 SGHRS and CDR2 YFSETQ. CDR3 sequence (DNA): TGCGCCAGCAGCCCCAACGAGGCCGGGGAGCTGTTTTTT. Its translation is CASSPNEAGELFF.

This clonotype has ten or more counts. This rearrangement joins TRBV5-1 to TRBJ2-5, with TRBD2 identical over 8 bases. This CDR3 is 15 amino acids long. Germline trimming cut 2 bases from V and 0 bases from J; bases unmatched to any gene: 3. Germline lookup yields CDR1 SGHRS and CDR2 YFSETQ. The CDR3 sequence is CASSFSSGYQETQYF. The CDR3 DNA follows: TGCGCCAGCAGCTTTTCTAGCGGGTACCAAGAGACCCAGTACTTC.

The V and J genes are TRBV6-4 and TRBJ2-3; 7 bases map to TRBD2. The germline V gene has CDR1 MRHNA and CDR2 SNTAGT. The CDR3 sequence is 15 residues long. Trimming cost V 4 bases and J 5 bases; bases outside gene matches: 9. The CDR3 is CASSVEAGALDTQYF. As DNA, the CDR3 is TGTGCCAGCAGTGTCGAGGCGGGAGCGCTAGATACGCAGTATTTT.

The chain couples TRBV6-1 to TRBJ2-5; 13 bases map to TRBD2. V lost 7 bases, J lost 4 bases, and 6 bases stayed unmatched. The germline CDR1 and CDR2 sequences are MNHNS and SASEGT. The CDR3 consists of 15 residues. The CDR3 sequence is CASTRTSGGLETQYF. The CDR3 DNA reads TGTGCCAGCACCAGGACTAGCGGGGGTCTAGAGACCCAGTACTTC.

This clonotype was found a few times. The gene calls are TRBV28 and TRBJ2-1; either TRBD1 or TRBD2 may supply D (5 bases each). This CDR3 region has 16 residues. V lost 6 bases and J 4 bases, leaving 19 bases between the germline ends. The germline gives CDR1 MDHEN, CDR2 SYDVKM. The CDR3 is CASSLTGRRLYNEQFF. The DNA of the CDR3 is TGTGCCAGCAGCCTAACGGGGCGCAGACTTTACAATGAGCAGTTCTTC.

The J gene is TRBJ2-5, the V gene TRBV4-3; 7 nucleotides agree with TRBD1. V lost 1 base to trimming and J lost 8 bases; unmatched junction nucleotides: 19. CDR1 is LGHNA and CDR2 is YSLEER in the germline V gene. The CDR3 has 18 amino acids. For the CDR3, the DNA is TGCGCCAGCAGCCAAGGGAACCGGGACAGCGAAAGTACCCCAACCCAGTACTTC. As protein: CASSQGNRDSESTPTQYF.

The chain employs TRBV24-1 and TRBJ2-5, with D possibly TRBD1 on 7 matching bases. CDR1 is KGHDR, CDR2 SFDVKD, per germline. The CDR3 loop spans 15 amino acids. V shed 4 bases and J shed 3 bases, with 14 bases lying between them. DNA for the CDR3: TGTGCCACCAGTGAGGCAGGGGGGTACAAAGAGACCCAGTACTTC. Translation gives CATSEAGGYKETQYF.

This clonotype appeared a few times. The CDR3 loop is CASSFFSGSYNEQFF. CDR3 bases: TGTGCCAGCAGCTTTTTTAGCGGGAGTTACAATGAGCAGTTCTTC. V usage is TRBV7-2 and J usage is TRBJ2-1, with 9 bases aligning to TRBD2. This CDR3 region has 15 residues. Germline loops: CDR1 SGHTA, CDR2 FQGNSA. V lost 3 bases, J lost 4 bases, and 4 bases stayed unmatched.

There are many counts of this clonotype. V gene TRBV7-9 combines with J gene TRBJ2-1; 12 bases are a match to TRBD2. From germline, CDR1 is SEHNR and CDR2 FQNEAQ (reference sequence). Losses at the gene ends were 5 bases for V and 4 bases for J; bases not matched to a gene: 6. CDR3 length: 16 residues. The CDR3 sequence: CASSPLAGGLYNEQFF. The DNA of the CDR3 is TGTGCCAGCAGCCCCCTAGCGGGGGGGTTATACAATGAGCAGTTCTTC.

The genes are TRBV20-1 and TRBJ2-5; no reliable D call. The CDR3 has 15 amino acids. Germline loops: CDR1 DFQATT, CDR2 SNEGSKA (reference sequence). V gave up 1 base and J gave up 5 bases, with 17 bases separating them. Here the CDR3 reads CSARGLPPSRETQYF. The CDR3 DNA reads as TGCAGTGCTAGAGGGTTGCCCCCCAGTAGGGAGACCCAGTACTTC.

V gene TRBV18 combines with J gene TRBJ2-1; 7 bases are shared with TRBD2. CDR3 length equals 17 residues. V lost 3 bases to trimming and J lost 5 bases; unmatched junction nucleotides: 13. Germline CDR1 reads KGHSH; CDR2 reads LQKENI. CDR3 bases: TGTGCCAGCTCACCGCAAAGATACGGGAGGCCCAACAATGAGCAGTTCTTC. Translation: CASSPQRYGRPNNEQFF.

This clonotype was seen a handful of times. The chain links TRBV12-3 or TRBV12-4 to TRBJ1-5; no firm D call. Trimming removed 7 bases from V and 2 bases from J, with 9 bases in between. The CDR3 totals 13 residues. CDR3 DNA: TGTGCCAGCACCACTTTGGGCAATCAGCCCCAGCATTTT. Its protein is CASTTLGNQPQHF.